This TCR beta chain was sequenced for a study of blood T cell repertoires in COVID-19. The wider study: PBMCs, B-cell-depleted T cells, or T cells provided the cDNA or gDNA that made up the material.

Germline V gives CDR1 SGHTA, CDR2 FQGNSA. V lost 5 bases, J lost 3 bases, and 8 bases stayed unmatched. The CDR3 has 15 residues. This clone was observed a few times. Assay used: immunoSEQ multiplex PCR; TCRdb lists only in-frame clones, some missing. The sample consists of about 130,000 clones, around 86% of them appearing once. Enrollment of patients from Seattle took place during active infection, with longitudinal follow-up. This sequence was found in a woman between 70 and 85 years old with COVID-19, enrolled during active disease. The sample was peripheral blood. The chain joins TRBV7-2 to TRBJ2-7, with TRBD1 matching over 9 bases. The CDR3 protein is CASSLSTTGGYEQYF. The CDR3 bases are TGTGCCAGCAGCCTATCTACGACAGGGGGCTACGAGCAGTACTTC. Drawing the rest from reference TRBV7-2 and TRBJ2-7, the complete variable domain is GAGVSQSPSNKVTEKGKDVELRCDPISGHTALYWYRQSLGQGLEFLIYFQGNSAPDKSGLPSDRFSAERTGGSVSTLTIQRTQQEDSAVYLCASSLSTTGGYEQYFGPGTRLTVT.